This TCR beta chain came from a study of cytomegalovirus exposure and HLA in healthy donors. Of note for this clone: Its specificity is unknown.

Study-level points and caveats: After further analysis at a later stage, 15,000 to 20,000 TCR beta sequences were associated with HLA alleles at 0.05 false discovery rate. TCR beta V- and J-gene trimming, according to a later analysis, was linked to a missense DCLRE1C variant. Relative to equally common others, HLA-associated TCR beta chains showed greater clonal expansion in a later analysis.

The PCR had 60 Vbeta and 13 Jbeta primers. TCRdb keeps only in-frame clones here, not all; method: immunoSEQ multiplex PCR. Recorded for this sample: tens of thousands of clones. Germline CDR1 reads LGHNA; CDR2 reads YNFKEQ. This CDR3 is 15 amino acids long. V gave up 0 bases and J gave up 1 base; unmatched junction bases: 0. What was sequenced was PBMCs. This receptor was obtained from a man aged 18 to 30 in good health and CMV-seropositive. The J gene is TRBJ2-5, the V gene TRBV4-2; 9 positions match TRBD2. The CDR3 region has the DNA TGTGCCAGCAGCCAAGAGCGGGGGGGCCAAGAGACCCAGTACTTC. Encoded protein: CASSQERGGQETQYF.